One TCR beta chain is described in this entry. Its target is unknown. This CDR3 is also generated by other DNA sequences in the sample. Germline-derived CDR1 and CDR2 are SEHNR and FQNEAQ (reference sequence). There are 13 residues in the CDR3. The germline V and J ends were trimmed by 5 bases and 4 bases, with 12 bases remaining between them. An even split of each subset's genomic DNA across several immunoSEQ plates was performed. Clones were read by immunoSEQ multiplex PCR, and TCRdb kept only the in-frame ones, dropping some. The sample consists of roughly 660,000 clones, less than 95% of them appearing once. The sample is drawn from a study of shared clonotypes between healthy human individuals. In the study overall: Aged 18 to 49, the donors were a couple of women and a few men. Study-wide results and limits: The low donor count limited represented genetic and exposure-history diversity.

This receptor was taken from a man aged 18 to 35 in good health. Some clones in this sample may be carry-over from other donors' samples. The genes are TRBV7-9 and TRBJ2-7; D might be TRBD2 (6 bases). Input material: memory CD8+ T cells from PBMCs. The subset denotes: CD45RO+ cells pooled with CCR7-negative TemRA cells. The CDR3 reads CASSPVGGYEQYF. The DNA of the CDR3 is TGTGCCAGCAGCCCAGTCGGAGGGTACGAGCAGTACTTC.